These T cell receptor beta chains were read from a single sample in a study of CD8+CD57+ T cells in acquired aplastic anemia. TCRdb independently ran MiXCR on the reads; one entry per CDR3 protein. The sample contains over 150,000 distinct CDR3 sequences, 70% to 75% of which appear only once. What was sequenced was sorted CD4+, CD8+, or CD8+CD57+ T cells (not recorded which) from PBMCs. These receptors originate from a human donor with aplastic anemia. Each CDR3 is given with its conserved first and last residue. The D gene is left open where the match is weak. Part of the rows lack a size; the others show once, few, many or a class for expanded clones.

>TRBV7-9|.|.|TRBJ1-6
TGTGCCAGCCGACAGAGGGCTAATTCACCCCTCCACTTT
CASRQRANSPLHF
>TRBV25-1|.|.|TRBJ1-4
TGTGCCAGCTCAAAGCTACGGGATACTAATGAAAAACTGTTTTTT
CASSKLRDTNEKLFF
>TRBV2|TRBD1|.|TRBJ1-1
TGTGCCAGCGACAGGGGGTCCACTGAAGCTTTCTTT
CASDRGSTEAFF
>TRBV7-2|TRBD2|few|TRBJ2-3
TGTGCCAGCAGCTTGTTTGGGCTAGCGGGGGGACAGGGAGATACGCAGTATTTT
CASSLFGLAGGQGDTQYF
>TRBV7-9|.|.|TRBJ2-1
TGTGCCAGCAGCCCAATCAGGGTTTATGAGCAGTTCTTC
CASSPIRVYEQFF
>TRBV15|.|.|TRBJ2-7
TGTGCCACCAGCAGAGATCTTTCCGAGCAGTACTTC
CATSRDLSEQYF
>TRBV14|.|.|TRBJ2-7
TGTGCCAGCAGCCAAGATCGATCCTACGAGCAGTACTTC
CASSQDRSYEQYF
>TRBV7-3|TRBD1|.|TRBJ2-3
TGTGCCAGCAGGTCGACAGGGGTTGGCGGAGATACGCAGTATTTT
CASRSTGVGGDTQYF
>TRBV5-8|TRBD2|few|TRBJ2-1
TGTGCCAGCAGCTTAGTGGGACTAGCGGGAGAGCAGTTCTTC
CASSLVGLAGEQFF
>TRBV30|.|.|TRBJ2-2
TGTGCCTGGAGAGTAGCCGGGGAGCTGTTTTTT
CAWRVAGELFF
>TRBV4-1|TRBD1|.|TRBJ1-1
TGCGCCAGCAGCCCACTACAGGGGGCGATTACTGAAGCTTTCTTT
CASSPLQGAITEAFF
>TRBV9|.|.|TRBJ1-2
TGTGCCAGCAGCGTAGGAGATACCAACTATGGCTACACCTTC
CASSVGDTNYGYTF
>TRBV10-3|.|.|TRBJ2-1
TGTGCCATCAGTGATAGGGGTTGGGATGAGCAGTTCTTC
CAISDRGWDEQFF
>TRBV15|TRBD1|.|TRBJ1-5
TGTGCCACCAGCAGGGGGCGTGAGACAGGGAGAAATCAGCCCCAGCATTTT
CATSRGRETGRNQPQHF
>TRBV5-1|.|.|TRBJ2-7
TGCGCCAGCCAGGGGGGCTACGAGCAGTACTTC
CASQGGYEQYF
>TRBV15|.|.|TRBJ2-6
TGTGCCTCAAACCATGGGGGAACTGGGGCCAACGTCCTGACTTTC
CASNHGGTGANVLTF
>TRBV29-1|.|.|TRBJ2-2
TGCAGCGTAGCCCAGGGCGGAGGACGGACCGGGGAGCTGTTTTTT
CSVAQGGGRTGELFF
>TRBV29-1|.|.|TRBJ2-1
TGCAGCGTTGAGGTCTATGCCGTGGGTGAGCAGTTCTTC
CSVEVYAVGEQFF
>TRBV20-1|TRBD2|.|TRBJ2-7
TGCAGTGCTCCCGACCGGACTAGCGGGGGGTATGAGCAGTACTTC
CSAPDRTSGGYEQYF
>TRBV7-7|.|.|TRBJ2-7
TGTGCCAGCAGCTTAGGGGGATCAAGGGCGGCGGACTACGAGCAGTACTTC
CASSLGGSRAADYEQYF
>TRBV6-4|.|.|TRBJ2-2
TGTGCCAGCAGTGGCGTAGGGGTCACCGGGGAGCTGTTTTTT
CASSGVGVTGELFF
>TRBV10-1|TRBD2|.|TRBJ2-7
TGCGCCAGCAGTGAGTTGGCGACTAGCGGCTACGAGCAGTACTTC
CASSELATSGYEQYF
>TRBV5-6|TRBD2|.|TRBJ2-1
TGTGCCAGCAGCCGAATAGCGGGGGAGTGTTTCTTC
CASSRIAGECFF
>TRBV20-1|.|few|TRBJ1-6
TGCAGTGCTAGAGATCGGGGGGATCGACCCCCTAATAATTCACCCCTCCACTTT
CSARDRGDRPPNNSPLHF
>TRBV7-2|.|.|TRBJ2-2
TGTGCCAGCAGCTTAGTCAGATTGGATGCCGGGGAGCTGTTTTTT
CASSLVRLDAGELFF
>TRBV5-6|.|.|TRBJ2-5
TGTGCCAGCAGCGGAGTCCGGGACACTCTAGGCGAGACCCAGTACTTC
CASSGVRDTLGETQYF
>TRBV12-3/TRBV12-4|.|.|TRBJ1-2
TGTGCCAGCAGTACCAAGTGGGGCTACACCTTC
CASSTKWGYTF
>TRBV10-3|.|.|TRBJ1-2
TGTGCCATCAGTGATGGGTTGGGAGCTAACTATGGCTACACCTTC
CAISDGLGANYGYTF
>TRBV7-2|.|.|TRBJ1-6
TGTGCCAGCAGCTTATCGACGAATTCACCCCTCCACTTT
CASSLSTNSPLHF
>TRBV20-1|.|many|TRBJ2-3
TGCAGTGCTAGAGACCTAGTCACAGATACGCAGTATTTT
CSARDLVTDTQYF
>TRBV6-4|.|once|TRBJ1-6
TGTGCCAGCAGTGACTCACACAGATATAATTCACCCCTCCACTTT
CASSDSHRYNSPLHF
>TRBV2|.|.|TRBJ2-3
TGTGCCACCAGCAGGAGACTTGGTAATTCAGATACGCAGTATTTT
CATSRRLGNSDTQYF
>TRBV20-1|.|.|TRBJ2-7
TGCAGTGCTGAACGGGGCGGTGGATCCGAGCAGTACTTC
CSAERGGGSEQYF
>TRBV4-1|.|many|TRBJ2-7
TGCGCCAGCAGCCAGTCCCCCCAGGCAGGGTGGGAGCAGTACTTC
CASSQSPQAGWEQYF
>TRBV20-1|TRBD2|.|TRBJ2-1
TGCAGCGGGACTAGCGGGAGGGGGGTCTACAATGAGCAGTTCTTC
CSGTSGRGVYNEQFF
>TRBV7-2|.|.|TRBJ2-7
TGTGCCAGCCGGTCAAGGGGGTACGAGCAGTACTTC
CASRSRGYEQYF
>TRBV25-1|.|.|TRBJ1-1
TGTGCCAGCTCCAGGAGGAGTGAAGCTTTCTTT
CASSRRSEAFF
>TRBV10-3|.|few|TRBJ1-5
TGTGCCATCAGTGAGTCTTGGGGGTCAGGGAATCAGCCCCAGCATTTT
CAISESWGSGNQPQHF
>TRBV20-1|TRBD1|.|TRBJ2-1
TGCAGTGCTAAAGAACAGGGGCCTATTGGAAGTGAGCAGTTCTTC
CSAKEQGPIGSEQFF
>TRBV24-1|.|.|TRBJ2-3
TGTGCCACCAGTGAACATACAGGGTACTCAGATACGCAGTATTTT
CATSEHTGYSDTQYF
>TRBV11-1|.|.|TRBJ2-5
TGTGCCAGCAGCGATCAAGAGACCCAGTACTTC
CASSDQETQYF
>TRBV15|.|.|TRBJ1-3
TGTGCCACCAGCAGCTCCCCCGCCTCTGGAAACACCATATATTTT
CATSSSPASGNTIYF
>TRBV20-1|TRBD2|few|TRBJ2-1
TGCAGTGCTGGGACTAGCGGGAGCGGTAATGAGCAGTTCTTC
CSAGTSGSGNEQFF
>TRBV7-3|.|.|TRBJ2-3
TGTGCCAGCAGCCACGTAGGTTCAGCGATCACAGATACGCAGTATTTT
CASSHVGSAITDTQYF
>TRBV7-6|.|.|TRBJ2-1
TGTGCCAGCAGCCAAGATGGATCCCAGTTCTTC
CASSQDGSQFF
>TRBV25-1|TRBD2|.|TRBJ2-1
TGTGCCAGCAGGGGGGGGACAGGGGAAGAATGGACTAGCGGGAGGGAGCAGCTCTTC
CASRGGTGEEWTSGREQLF
>TRBV20-1|.|.|TRBJ2-2
TGCAGTGCTAGAGCAACGGACCGACCTACCGGCGAGGAGCTGTTTTTT
CSARATDRPTGEELFF
>TRBV2|.|.|TRBJ1-1
TGTGCCAGCAGTGAAGGGATTGGGGTATCAACTGAAGCTTTCTTT
CASSEGIGVSTEAFF
>TRBV29-1|.|.|TRBJ2-5
TGCAGCGTGAGAGGGGCCCGTCAAGAGACCCAGTACTTC
CSVRGARQETQYF
>TRBV5-1|.|few|TRBJ2-7
TGCGCCAGCAGCTTGTCCGGCGCCAGGCCCTGGGAGCAGTACTTC
CASSLSGARPWEQYF
>TRBV20-1|TRBD2|.|TRBJ2-1
TGCAGTGCTAGAGATCGGGGGGACAATGAGCAGTTCTTC
CSARDRGDNEQFF
>TRBV25-1|.|.|TRBJ2-1
TGTGCCAGCAGGGTCGGGGCGGAGCAGTTCTTC
CASRVGAEQFF
>TRBV5-6|.|.|TRBJ2-7
TGTGCCAGCACCGACTGGCTAGCTGTGAGCTCCTACGAGCAGTACTTC
CASTDWLAVSSYEQYF
>TRBV20-1|TRBD2|.|TRBJ2-7
TGCAGTGCGGAAGAGACTAGCGGGATCGACGAGCAGTACTTC
CSAEETSGIDEQYF
>TRBV5-1|TRBD1|.|TRBJ1-2
TGCGCCAGCAGCTTGGTGGCAGGGGGATATGGCTACACCTTC
CASSLVAGGYGYTF
>TRBV20-1|TRBD1|few|TRBJ1-2
TGCAGTGCTAGGGACAGGGACAACTATGGCTACACCTTC
CSARDRDNYGYTF
>TRBV15|.|.|TRBJ2-1
TGTGCCACCCCCCCAATTTTCGTCAATGAGCAGTTCTTC
CATPPIFVNEQFF
>TRBV19|.|.|TRBJ2-1
TGTGCCAGTAGTATTGCCCAGGAGCAGTTCTTC
CASSIAQEQFF
>TRBV7-2|.|.|TRBJ1-1
TGTGCCAGCAGCCGAGAGGGCCTTGTACCCAACACTGAAGCTTTCTTT
CASSREGLVPNTEAFF